This is a list of T cell receptor beta chains from one sample in a study of graft-versus-host responses after intestinal transplantation. Using immunoSEQ multiplex PCR, the repertoire was profiled, and TCRdb retains in-frame clones only, with some absent. The repertoire has over 85,000 clones, 90% to 95% of them found once; the top ten carry about 0.18%. Their target antigens are unknown. Sequencing was performed on unstimulated CD4+ T cells sorted from spleen or lymph node cells, taken before transplant. The source is a human donor who was the organ donor for an intestinal transplant. Both conserved end residues are part of each CDR3. Each record gives: CDR3 protein, CDR3 DNA, clone size, V gene, J gene, D gene. D genes are given only for firm matches. Not every row has a clone size; where given, it reads once, few, many or a size class.

CDR3aa: CASRPGTGGSGYTF
CDR3nt: TGTGCCAGCCGTCCCGGGACAGGGGGCTCTGGCTACACCTTC
abundance: -
v_gene: TRBV19
j_gene: TRBJ1-2
d_gene: TRBD1

CDR3aa: CASSPGTGRETQYF
CDR3nt: TGTGCCAGCTCACCAGGGACAGGGAGGGAGACCCAGTACTTC
abundance: -
v_gene: TRBV18
j_gene: TRBJ2-5
d_gene: TRBD1

CDR3aa: CASSDAGQGSGNTIYF
CDR3nt: TGTGCCAGCAGTGACGCGGGACAGGGCTCTGGAAACACCATATATTTT
abundance: -
v_gene: TRBV6-4
j_gene: TRBJ1-3
d_gene: TRBD1

CDR3aa: CAWTSQRAINQPQHF
CDR3nt: TGTGCCTGGACTTCCCAGCGGGCCATCAATCAGCCCCAGCATTTT
abundance: -
v_gene: TRBV30
j_gene: TRBJ1-5
d_gene: -

CDR3aa: CASSLGQGVTDTQYF
CDR3nt: TGTGCCAGCAGCTTAGGACAGGGGGTCACAGATACGCAGTATTTT
abundance: -
v_gene: TRBV7-3
j_gene: TRBJ2-3
d_gene: TRBD1

CDR3aa: CVSSQDRGSRGYTF
CDR3nt: TGTGTCAGCAGCCAAGATAGGGGGTCTCGAGGCTACACCTTC
abundance: -
v_gene: TRBV4-2
j_gene: TRBJ1-2
d_gene: -

CDR3aa: CASSLRLVYSGELFF
CDR3nt: TGTGCCAGCAGCTTAAGACTAGTTTACTCCGGGGAGCTGTTTTTT
abundance: once
v_gene: TRBV7-2
j_gene: TRBJ2-2
d_gene: -

CDR3aa: CASVGTVHNSPLHF
CDR3nt: TGTGCCAGCGTGGGTACAGTCCATAATTCACCCCTCCACTTT
abundance: -
v_gene: TRBV25-1
j_gene: TRBJ1-6
d_gene: -

CDR3aa: CASSRDSFYNEQFF
CDR3nt: TGTGCCAGCAGCCGGGACAGTTTTTACAATGAGCAGTTCTTC
abundance: once
v_gene: TRBV7-3
j_gene: TRBJ2-1
d_gene: TRBD1

CDR3aa: CASSYQTNTEAFF
CDR3nt: TGTGCCAGCAGCTACCAAACTAACACTGAAGCTTTCTTT
abundance: -
v_gene: TRBV6-5
j_gene: TRBJ1-1
d_gene: -

CDR3aa: CASSPRDRGHQPQHF
CDR3nt: TGTGCCAGCAGCCCCCGGGACAGGGGACATCAGCCCCAGCATTTT
abundance: once
v_gene: TRBV5-5
j_gene: TRBJ1-5
d_gene: TRBD1

CDR3aa: CASSLFPGQGALGANVLTF
CDR3nt: TGTGCCAGCTCATTATTTCCGGGACAGGGGGCTCTTGGGGCCAACGTCCTGACTTTC
abundance: -
v_gene: TRBV18
j_gene: TRBJ2-6
d_gene: TRBD1

CDR3aa: CASSNPGQRTDTQYF
CDR3nt: TGTGCCAGCAGCAATCCGGGACAGCGCACAGATACGCAGTATTTT
abundance: -
v_gene: TRBV6-6
j_gene: TRBJ2-3
d_gene: TRBD1

CDR3aa: CASSLAGASGEKLFF
CDR3nt: TGTGCCAGCAGCTTAGCCGGTGCGAGTGGTGAAAAACTGTTTTTT
abundance: -
v_gene: TRBV11-2
j_gene: TRBJ1-4
d_gene: -

CDR3aa: CASSQVRGSYNSPLHF
CDR3nt: TGTGCCAGCAGCCAAGTACGGGGCTCCTATAATTCACCCCTCCACTTT
abundance: -
v_gene: TRBV4-2
j_gene: TRBJ1-6
d_gene: -

CDR3aa: CASRWGGWTEAFF
CDR3nt: TGTGCCAGCAGGTGGGGGGGGTGGACTGAAGCTTTCTTT
abundance: -
v_gene: TRBV9
j_gene: TRBJ1-1
d_gene: -

CDR3aa: CASSPWDTPYEQYF
CDR3nt: TGTGCCAGCAGCCCTTGGGACACCCCCTACGAGCAGTACTTC
abundance: -
v_gene: TRBV7-2
j_gene: TRBJ2-7
d_gene: -

CDR3aa: CASSLWHSYNSPLHF
CDR3nt: TGTGCCAGCAGTTTATGGCACAGTTATAATTCACCCCTCCACTTT
abundance: -
v_gene: TRBV27
j_gene: TRBJ1-6
d_gene: -

CDR3aa: CSARGSSPLHF
CDR3nt: TGCAGTGCTAGAGGGAGCTCACCCCTCCACTTT
abundance: -
v_gene: TRBV20-1
j_gene: TRBJ1-6
d_gene: -

CDR3aa: CASTTPTGKAFF
CDR3nt: TGTGCCAGCACAACGCCGACAGGTAAAGCTTTCTTT
abundance: -
v_gene: TRBV19
j_gene: TRBJ1-1
d_gene: -

CDR3aa: CASSIGVANEQFF
CDR3nt: TGTGCCAGTAGTATAGGGGTAGCCAATGAGCAGTTCTTC
abundance: -
v_gene: TRBV19
j_gene: TRBJ2-1
d_gene: -

CDR3aa: CASSVIPTSGVMNTEAFF
CDR3nt: TGTGCCAGCAGCGTAATTCCTACGTCGGGAGTAATGAACACTGAAGCTTTCTTT
abundance: -
v_gene: TRBV9
j_gene: TRBJ1-1
d_gene: -

CDR3aa: CAISGLAGDTQYF
CDR3nt: TGTGCCATCAGCGGACTAGCGGGGGATACGCAGTATTTT
abundance: -
v_gene: TRBV10-3
j_gene: TRBJ2-3
d_gene: TRBD2

CDR3aa: CASSQETRGGLVNSPLHF
CDR3nt: TGCGCCAGCAGCCAAGAAACCCGGGGAGGGTTGGTTAATTCACCCCTCCACTTT
abundance: -
v_gene: TRBV4-3
j_gene: TRBJ1-6
d_gene: -

CDR3aa: CASGLTAGGPKQYF
CDR3nt: TGTGCCAGCGGACTAACAGCGGGGGGTCCTAAGCAGTACTTC
abundance: few
v_gene: TRBV28
j_gene: TRBJ2-7
d_gene: TRBD2

CDR3aa: CASSQVDRGSYNEQFF
CDR3nt: TGCGCCAGCAGCCAGGTTGACAGGGGGTCCTACAATGAGCAGTTCTTC
abundance: -
v_gene: TRBV4-1
j_gene: TRBJ2-1
d_gene: TRBD1

CDR3aa: CASRAGAGGYTF
CDR3nt: TGCGCCAGCAGGGCAGGGGCGGGCGGCTACACCTTC
abundance: -
v_gene: TRBV5-1
j_gene: TRBJ1-2
d_gene: -

CDR3aa: CASSVELRGYGNTIYF
CDR3nt: TGTGCCAGCAGCGTCGAACTTCGGGGGTACGGAAACACCATATATTTT
abundance: -
v_gene: TRBV9
j_gene: TRBJ1-3
d_gene: -

CDR3aa: CAWSHGGAHSYEQYF
CDR3nt: TGTGCCTGGAGCCATGGGGGGGCACACTCCTACGAGCAGTACTTC
abundance: -
v_gene: TRBV30
j_gene: TRBJ2-7
d_gene: -

CDR3aa: CASSWQGGSDSPLHF
CDR3nt: TGCGCCAGCAGCTGGCAGGGAGGGTCCGATTCACCCCTCCACTTT
abundance: -
v_gene: TRBV5-1
j_gene: TRBJ1-6
d_gene: -

CDR3aa: CASSSDSPETQYF
CDR3nt: TGCGCCAGCAGCTCAGACAGCCCCGAGACCCAGTACTTC
abundance: -
v_gene: TRBV5-1
j_gene: TRBJ2-5
d_gene: -

CDR3aa: CSALGGYGYTF
CDR3nt: TGCAGTGCCCTAGGAGGGTATGGCTACACCTTC
abundance: -
v_gene: TRBV20-1
j_gene: TRBJ1-2
d_gene: -

CDR3aa: CASSPPRQLLYGYTF
CDR3nt: TGTGCCAGCAGCCCTCCCCGACAGCTACTGTATGGCTACACCTTC
abundance: -
v_gene: TRBV7-2
j_gene: TRBJ1-2
d_gene: -

CDR3aa: CASGMRGNQPQHF
CDR3nt: TGTGCCAGCGGGATGAGGGGCAATCAGCCCCAGCATTTT
abundance: -
v_gene: TRBV2
j_gene: TRBJ1-5
d_gene: -

CDR3aa: CASSQEPTPGGGWTGELFF
CDR3nt: TGCGCCAGCAGCCAAGAGCCTACCCCAGGGGGCGGTTGGACCGGGGAGCTGTTTTTT
abundance: -
v_gene: TRBV4-3
j_gene: TRBJ2-2
d_gene: TRBD1

CDR3aa: CASSQGHNQPQHF
CDR3nt: TGCGCCAGCAGCCAGGGGCACAATCAGCCCCAGCATTTT
abundance: few
v_gene: TRBV4-1
j_gene: TRBJ1-5
d_gene: -

CDR3aa: CASSLAGEQYF
CDR3nt: TGTGCCAGCAGCCTAGCCGGCGAGCAGTACTTC
abundance: -
v_gene: TRBV11-2
j_gene: TRBJ2-7
d_gene: -

CDR3aa: CASSQVGLAGVDTQYF
CDR3nt: TGTGCCAGCAGCCAAGTTGGACTAGCGGGGGTGGATACGCAGTATTTT
abundance: -
v_gene: TRBV4-2
j_gene: TRBJ2-3
d_gene: TRBD2

CDR3aa: CASSQEQGTKNEKLFF
CDR3nt: TGCGCCAGCAGCCAAGAGCAGGGGACCAAAAATGAAAAACTGTTTTTT
abundance: once
v_gene: TRBV4-3
j_gene: TRBJ1-4
d_gene: -

CDR3aa: CASRLTSGGGGELFF
CDR3nt: TGTGCCAGCAGGCTTACTAGCGGGGGCGGCGGGGAGCTGTTTTTT
abundance: -
v_gene: TRBV11-1
j_gene: TRBJ2-2
d_gene: TRBD2

CDR3aa: CATEDRAQTQYF
CDR3nt: TGTGCCACCGAGGACAGGGCACAGACCCAGTACTTC
abundance: -
v_gene: TRBV25-1
j_gene: TRBJ2-5
d_gene: TRBD1

CDR3aa: CASSIGTGVSTDTQYF
CDR3nt: TGTGCCAGTAGTATAGGGACAGGGGTATCCACAGATACGCAGTATTTT
abundance: -
v_gene: TRBV19
j_gene: TRBJ2-3
d_gene: TRBD1

CDR3aa: CSVRDRGHYEQYF
CDR3nt: TGCAGCGTCAGGGACAGGGGGCACTACGAGCAGTACTTC
abundance: once
v_gene: TRBV29-1
j_gene: TRBJ2-7
d_gene: TRBD1

CDR3aa: CAISAVLRESITDTQYF
CDR3nt: TGTGCCATCAGTGCGGTGTTACGGGAGAGTATCACAGATACGCAGTATTTT
abundance: -
v_gene: TRBV10-3
j_gene: TRBJ2-3
d_gene: -

CDR3aa: CASSLESGNTIYF
CDR3nt: TGTGCCAGCAGCTTGGAGAGCGGAAACACCATATATTTT
abundance: -
v_gene: TRBV7-2
j_gene: TRBJ1-3
d_gene: -

CDR3aa: CASRTGRMNTEAFF
CDR3nt: TGTGCCAGCAGGACAGGTCGTATGAACACTGAAGCTTTCTTT
abundance: -
v_gene: TRBV28
j_gene: TRBJ1-1
d_gene: -

CDR3aa: CASSPRLAGEKETQYF
CDR3nt: TGCGCCAGCAGCCCCCGACTAGCGGGGGAGAAAGAGACCCAGTACTTC
abundance: -
v_gene: TRBV5-1
j_gene: TRBJ2-5
d_gene: TRBD2

CDR3aa: CASRLAAGNEQFF
CDR3nt: TGTGCCAGCAGACTAGCGGCAGGCAATGAGCAGTTCTTC
abundance: -
v_gene: TRBV9
j_gene: TRBJ2-1
d_gene: TRBD2

CDR3aa: CAISESGTGNEKLFF
CDR3nt: TGTGCCATCAGTGAGTCGGGGACAGGGAATGAAAAACTGTTTTTT
abundance: -
v_gene: TRBV10-3
j_gene: TRBJ1-4
d_gene: TRBD1